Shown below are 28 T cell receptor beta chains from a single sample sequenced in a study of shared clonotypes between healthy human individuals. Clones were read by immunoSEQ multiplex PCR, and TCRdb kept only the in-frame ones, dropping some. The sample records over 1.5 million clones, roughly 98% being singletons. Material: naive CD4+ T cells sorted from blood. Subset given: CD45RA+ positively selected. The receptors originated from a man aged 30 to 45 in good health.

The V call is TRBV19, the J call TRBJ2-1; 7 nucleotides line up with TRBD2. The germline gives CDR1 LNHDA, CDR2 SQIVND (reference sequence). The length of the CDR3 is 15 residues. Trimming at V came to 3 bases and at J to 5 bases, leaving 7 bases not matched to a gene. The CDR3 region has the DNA TGTGCCAGTAGTATTCGCGGGAGTGGCGACAATGAGCAGTTCTTC. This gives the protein CASSIRGSGDNEQFF.

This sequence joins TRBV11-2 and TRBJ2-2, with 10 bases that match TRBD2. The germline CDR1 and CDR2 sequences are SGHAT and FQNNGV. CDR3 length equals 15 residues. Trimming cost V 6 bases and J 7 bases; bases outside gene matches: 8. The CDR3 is CASRALAGVNGELFF. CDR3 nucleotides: TGTGCCAGCAGGGCTCTAGCGGGAGTAAACGGGGAGCTGTTTTTT.

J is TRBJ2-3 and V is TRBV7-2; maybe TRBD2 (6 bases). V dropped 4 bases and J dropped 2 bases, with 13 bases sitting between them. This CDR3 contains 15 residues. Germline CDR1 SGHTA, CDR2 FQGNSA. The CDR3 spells CASSSQRVLTDTQYF. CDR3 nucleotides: TGTGCCAGCAGCTCCCAGCGGGTCCTCACAGATACGCAGTATTTT.

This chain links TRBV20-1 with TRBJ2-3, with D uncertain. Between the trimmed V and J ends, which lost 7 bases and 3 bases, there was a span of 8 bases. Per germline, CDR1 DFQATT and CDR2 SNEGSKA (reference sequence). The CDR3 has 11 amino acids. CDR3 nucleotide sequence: TGCAGTGTGCACAGAACAGATACGCAGTATTTT. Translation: CSVHRTDTQYF.

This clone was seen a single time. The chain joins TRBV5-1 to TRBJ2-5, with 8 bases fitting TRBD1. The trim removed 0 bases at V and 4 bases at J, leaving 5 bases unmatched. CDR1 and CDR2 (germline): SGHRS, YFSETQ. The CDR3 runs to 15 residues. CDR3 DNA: TGCGCCAGCAGCTTGGGACAGGGGAGGTTAGAGACCCAGTACTTC. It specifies CASSLGQGRLETQYF. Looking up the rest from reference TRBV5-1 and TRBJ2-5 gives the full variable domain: KAGVTQTPRYLIKTRGQQVTLSCSPISGHRSVSWYQQTPGQGLQFLFEYFSETQRNKGNFPGRFSGRQFSNSRSEMNVSTLELGDSALYLCASSLGQGRLETQYFGPGTRLLVL.

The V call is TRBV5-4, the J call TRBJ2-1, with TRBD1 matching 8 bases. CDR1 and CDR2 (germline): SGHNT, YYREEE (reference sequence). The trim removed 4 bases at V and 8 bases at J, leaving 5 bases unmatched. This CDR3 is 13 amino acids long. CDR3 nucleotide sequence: TGTGCCAGCAGCGGGAGGACAGGGTATGAGCAGTTCTTC. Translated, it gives CASSGRTGYEQFF.

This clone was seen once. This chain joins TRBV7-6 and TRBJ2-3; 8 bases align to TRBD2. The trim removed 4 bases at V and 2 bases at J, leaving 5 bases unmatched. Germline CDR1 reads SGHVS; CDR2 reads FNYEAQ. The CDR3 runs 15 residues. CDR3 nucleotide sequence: TGTGCCAGCAGCTCATCTAGCGGGCCCACAGATACGCAGTATTTT. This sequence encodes CASSSSSGPTDTQYF.

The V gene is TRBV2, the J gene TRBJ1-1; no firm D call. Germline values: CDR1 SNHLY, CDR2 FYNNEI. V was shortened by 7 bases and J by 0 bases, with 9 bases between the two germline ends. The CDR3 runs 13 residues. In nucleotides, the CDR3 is TGTGCCAGCATGCGCAGAATGAACACTGAAGCTTTCTTT. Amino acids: CASMRRMNTEAFF.

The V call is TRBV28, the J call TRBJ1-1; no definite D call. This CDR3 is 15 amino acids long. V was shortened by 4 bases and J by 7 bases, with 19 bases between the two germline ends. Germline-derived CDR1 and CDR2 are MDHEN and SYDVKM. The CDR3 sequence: CASSSTDILSGEAFF. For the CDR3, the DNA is TGTGCCAGCAGTTCCACCGACATCCTGTCCGGTGAAGCTTTCTTT.

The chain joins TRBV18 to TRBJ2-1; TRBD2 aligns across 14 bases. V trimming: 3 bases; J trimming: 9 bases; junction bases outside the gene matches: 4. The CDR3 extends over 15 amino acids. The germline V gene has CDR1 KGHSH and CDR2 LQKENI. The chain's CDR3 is CASSPGLAGGSEQFF. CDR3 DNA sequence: TGTGCCAGCTCACCCGGACTAGCGGGAGGATCTGAGCAGTTCTTC.

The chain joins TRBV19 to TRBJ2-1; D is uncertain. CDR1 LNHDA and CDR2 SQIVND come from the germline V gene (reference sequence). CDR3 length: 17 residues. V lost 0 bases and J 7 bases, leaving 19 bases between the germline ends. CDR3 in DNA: TGTGCCAGTAGTATAGATCCAGTGGACCCTCTCCTTAATGAGCAGTTCTTC. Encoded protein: CASSIDPVDPLLNEQFF.

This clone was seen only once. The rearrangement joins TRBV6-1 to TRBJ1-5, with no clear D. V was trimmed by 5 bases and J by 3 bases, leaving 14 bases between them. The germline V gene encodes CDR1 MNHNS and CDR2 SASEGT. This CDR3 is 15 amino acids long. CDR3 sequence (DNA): TGTGCCAGCAGTTCAGGTAATAGACCCAATCAGCCCCAGCATTTT. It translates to CASSSGNRPNQPQHF.

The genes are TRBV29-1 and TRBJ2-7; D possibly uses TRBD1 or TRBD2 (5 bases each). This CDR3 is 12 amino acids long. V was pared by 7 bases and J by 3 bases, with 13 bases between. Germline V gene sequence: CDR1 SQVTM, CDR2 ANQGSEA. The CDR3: CSGRDRGYEQYF. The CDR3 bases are TGCAGCGGTCGGGACCGAGGCTACGAGCAGTACTTC.

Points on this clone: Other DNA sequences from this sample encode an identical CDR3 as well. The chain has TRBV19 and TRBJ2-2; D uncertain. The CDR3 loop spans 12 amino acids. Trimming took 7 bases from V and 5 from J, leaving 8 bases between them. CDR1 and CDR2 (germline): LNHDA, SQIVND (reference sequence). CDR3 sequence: CASIRVTGELFF. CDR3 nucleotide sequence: TGTGCCAGTATTCGGGTGACCGGGGAGCTGTTTTTT.

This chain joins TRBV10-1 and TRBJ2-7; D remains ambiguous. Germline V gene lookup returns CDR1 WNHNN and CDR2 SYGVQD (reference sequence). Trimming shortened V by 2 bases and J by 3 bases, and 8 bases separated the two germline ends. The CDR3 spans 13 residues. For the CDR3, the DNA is TGCGCCAGCAGTGAGGGCAGAGACTACGAGCAGTACTTC. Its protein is CASSEGRDYEQYF.

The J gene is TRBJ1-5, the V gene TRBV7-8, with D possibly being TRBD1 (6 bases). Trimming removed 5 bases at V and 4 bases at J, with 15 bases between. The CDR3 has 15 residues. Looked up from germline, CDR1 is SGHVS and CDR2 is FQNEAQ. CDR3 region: CASSGRDTLNQPQHF. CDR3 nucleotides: TGTGCCAGCAGCGGACGGGACACCCTGAATCAGCCCCAGCATTTT.

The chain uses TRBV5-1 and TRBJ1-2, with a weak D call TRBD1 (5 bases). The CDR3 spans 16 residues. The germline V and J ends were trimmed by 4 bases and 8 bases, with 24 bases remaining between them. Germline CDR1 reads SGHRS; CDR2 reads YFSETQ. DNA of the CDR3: TGCGCCAGCAGCGACGGGGGATGGCAGGGAAGGAAAGGCTACACCTTC. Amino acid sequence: CASSDGGWQGRKGYTF.

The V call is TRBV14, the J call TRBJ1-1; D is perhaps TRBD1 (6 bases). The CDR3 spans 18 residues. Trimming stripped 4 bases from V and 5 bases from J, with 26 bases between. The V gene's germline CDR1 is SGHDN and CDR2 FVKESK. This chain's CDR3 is CASSPQQDSLWRWTEAFF. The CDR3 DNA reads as TGTGCCAGCAGCCCCCAACAGGACAGCCTGTGGAGGTGGACTGAAGCTTTCTTT.

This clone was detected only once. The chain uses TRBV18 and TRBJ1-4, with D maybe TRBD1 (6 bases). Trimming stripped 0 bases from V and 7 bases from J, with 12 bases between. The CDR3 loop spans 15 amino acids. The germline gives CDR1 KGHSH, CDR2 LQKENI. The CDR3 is CASSPPSGAGEKLFF. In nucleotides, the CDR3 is TGTGCCAGCTCACCACCATCAGGGGCTGGTGAAAAACTGTTTTTT.

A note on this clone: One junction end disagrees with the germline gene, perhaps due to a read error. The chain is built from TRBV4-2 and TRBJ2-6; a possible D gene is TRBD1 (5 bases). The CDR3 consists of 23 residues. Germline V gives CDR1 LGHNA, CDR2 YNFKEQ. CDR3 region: CASSPELVGTKGFRIAGANVLAF. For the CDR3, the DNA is TGTGCCAGCAGCCCGGAATTGGTGGGCACGAAGGGGTTCCGGATCGCTGGGGCCAACGTCCTGGCTTTC.

The CDR3 loop is CSVTITGTSGREVQYF. CDR3 nucleotide sequence: TGCAGCGTTACAATCACCGGGACTAGCGGGAGAGAAGTGCAGTACTTC. The chain recombines TRBV29-1 with TRBJ2-7, with TRBD2 identical over 14 bases. Germline V gene lookup returns CDR1 SQVTM and CDR2 ANQGSEA. V shed 5 bases, J shed 9 bases, and the junction held 15 bases outside the gene matches. The CDR3 runs to 16 residues.

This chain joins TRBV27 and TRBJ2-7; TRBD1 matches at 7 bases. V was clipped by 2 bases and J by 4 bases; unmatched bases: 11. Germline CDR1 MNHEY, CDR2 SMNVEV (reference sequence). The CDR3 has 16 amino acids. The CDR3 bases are TGTGCCAGCAGTTTACGCCCACAGGGGATAAAATACGAGCAGTACTTC. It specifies CASSLRPQGIKYEQYF.

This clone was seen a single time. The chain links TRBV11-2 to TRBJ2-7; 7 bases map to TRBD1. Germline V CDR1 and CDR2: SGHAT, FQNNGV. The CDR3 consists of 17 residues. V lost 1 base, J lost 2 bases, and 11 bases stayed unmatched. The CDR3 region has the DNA TGTGCCAGCAGCTTAGCATCCCCTCGACAGGGAGCCTACGAGCAGTACTTC. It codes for CASSLASPRQGAYEQYF.

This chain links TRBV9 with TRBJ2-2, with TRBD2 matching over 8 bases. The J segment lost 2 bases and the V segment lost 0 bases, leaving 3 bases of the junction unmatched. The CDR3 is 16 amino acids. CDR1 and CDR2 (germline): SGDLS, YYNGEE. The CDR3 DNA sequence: TGTGCCAGCAGCGTAGTGCTAGCGGGCAACACCGGGGAGCTGTTTTTT. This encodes CASSVVLAGNTGELFF.

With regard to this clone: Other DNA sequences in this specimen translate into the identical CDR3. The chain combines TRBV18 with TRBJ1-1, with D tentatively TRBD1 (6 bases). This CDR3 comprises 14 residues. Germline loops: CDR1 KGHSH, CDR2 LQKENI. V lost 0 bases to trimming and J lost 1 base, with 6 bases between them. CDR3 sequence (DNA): TGTGCCAGCTCACCACCGGGACAGAACACTGAAGCTTTCTTT. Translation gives CASSPPGQNTEAFF.

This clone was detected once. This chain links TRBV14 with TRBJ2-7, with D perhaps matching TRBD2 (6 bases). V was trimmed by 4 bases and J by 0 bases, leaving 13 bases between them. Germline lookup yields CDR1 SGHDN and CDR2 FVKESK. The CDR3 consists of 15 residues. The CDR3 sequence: CASSPVRRDSYEQYF. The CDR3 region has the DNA TGTGCCAGCAGCCCCGTGAGGCGGGACTCCTACGAGCAGTACTTC. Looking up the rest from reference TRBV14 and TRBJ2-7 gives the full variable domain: EAGVTQFPSHSVIEKGQTVTLRCDPISGHDNLYWYRRVMGKEIKFLLHFVKESKQDESGMPNNRFLAERTGGTYSTLKVQPAELEDSGVYFCASSPVRRDSYEQYFGPGTRLTVT.

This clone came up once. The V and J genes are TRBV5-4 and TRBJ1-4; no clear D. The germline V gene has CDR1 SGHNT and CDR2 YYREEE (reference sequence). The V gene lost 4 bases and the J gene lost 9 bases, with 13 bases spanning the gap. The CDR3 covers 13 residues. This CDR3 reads CASSVDKSQKLFF. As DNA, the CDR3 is TGTGCCAGCAGCGTAGACAAGTCCCAAAAACTGTTTTTT.

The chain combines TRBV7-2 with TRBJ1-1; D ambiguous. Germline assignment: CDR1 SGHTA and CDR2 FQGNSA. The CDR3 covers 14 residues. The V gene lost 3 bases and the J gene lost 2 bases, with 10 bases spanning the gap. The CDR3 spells CASSFLGYNTEAFF. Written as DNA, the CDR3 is TGTGCCAGCAGCTTCCTAGGGTACAACACTGAAGCTTTCTTT.